The T cell receptor beta chain described here comes from a study of CD8+ T cells in alopecia areata. Reverse transcribed after extraction, RNA yielded cDNA as the sequencing template. Method: immunoSEQ multiplex PCR; TCRdb's copy keeps in-frame clones and lacks some. The repertoire consists of about 210,000 clones, with around 65% occurring once and the leading ten covering 3.5% to 5%. Specified treatment: oral pan-JAK inhibitor, 5-10 mg twice daily. Researchers picked out CD4+ and CD8+ T cells from PBMCs by sorting. Trimming stripped 2 bases from V and 0 bases from J, with 10 bases between. CDR1 is GTSNPN and CDR2 is SVGIG in the germline V gene (reference sequence). There are 14 residues in the CDR3.

This clonotype was sampled from a human donor with alopecia areata. The chain has TRBV30 and TRBJ1-1, with a possible D match to TRBD1 (6 bases). The sequenced sample was CD4+ T cells sorted from blood, obtained at week 4, from a patient treated with tofacitinib. The CDR3 nucleotides are TGTGCCTGGAGTACCGGACAGTTGAACACTGAAGCTTTCTTT. It specifies CAWSTGQLNTEAFF.